This TCR beta chain originates from a study of blood T cell repertoires in COVID-19. As for the study in general: There were acute and convalescent COVID-19 samples, and they came from the United States, Italy and Spain. PBMCs, B-cell-depleted T cells, or T cells were the source of the cDNA or gDNA that made up the material.

V was pared by 0 bases and J by 2 bases, with 9 bases of the junction left unmatched. This CDR3 contains 18 residues. Germline loops: CDR1 LGHNA, CDR2 YNFKEQ. In the original analysis: By means of reference gene primer amplification, nucleated cell counts were estimated. Repertoires were generated with immunoSEQ multiplex PCR, while TCRdb's copy carries only in-frame clones and drops some. V, J and clone size are those of that table, while D and trimming were read from the DNA. Of approximately 19,000 clones in the sample, around 92% were seen once. The receptor was derived from a human donor in a cohort sampled during active COVID-19. The chain links TRBV4-2 to TRBJ2-3, with 9 bases aligning to TRBD2. Sequencing used peripheral blood. CDR3 amino acids: CASSQEFQLAGTTDTQYF. CDR3 DNA sequence: TGTGCCAGCAGCCAAGAATTCCAGCTAGCGGGAACCACAGATACGCAGTATTTT.